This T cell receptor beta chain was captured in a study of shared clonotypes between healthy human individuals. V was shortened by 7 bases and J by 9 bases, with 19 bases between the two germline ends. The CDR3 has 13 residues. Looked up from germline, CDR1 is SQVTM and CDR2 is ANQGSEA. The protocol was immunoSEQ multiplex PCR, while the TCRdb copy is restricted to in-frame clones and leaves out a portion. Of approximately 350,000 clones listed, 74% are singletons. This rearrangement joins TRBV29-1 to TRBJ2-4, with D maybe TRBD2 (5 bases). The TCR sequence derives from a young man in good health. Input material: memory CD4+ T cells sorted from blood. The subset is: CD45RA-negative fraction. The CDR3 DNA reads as TGCAGCGCGACACCGAGGGTCTTGGGCATTCAGTACTTC. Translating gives CSATPRVLGIQYF.